This T cell receptor beta chain was profiled in a study of cytomegalovirus exposure and HLA in healthy donors. Overall study context: Early release data held 85 million or so unique TCRs from HLA-typed donors.

Researchers ran the PCR with 60 Vbeta and 13 Jbeta primers. The repertoire was sequenced with immunoSEQ multiplex PCR; TCRdb's copy has only in-frame clones and lacks some. The data show 150,000 or so clones, with 80% seen just once and roughly 4.5% held by the top ten. V was shortened by 5 bases and J by 3 bases, with 10 bases between the two germline ends. In germline, CDR1 is SGHTA, CDR2 FQGNSA. CDR3 length equals 13 residues. The source of this sequence is a woman between 50 and 59 years old in good health and CMV-seropositive. The V gene is TRBV7-2, the J gene TRBJ1-1; D gene ambiguous. The sequencing sample was made of PBMCs. DNA of the CDR3: TGTGCCAGCAGCCTAACTCGGGACACTGAAGCTTTCTTT. Translating gives CASSLTRDTEAFF.